The 17 T cell receptor beta chains reported below all come from one sample, sequenced in a study of cytomegalovirus exposure and HLA in healthy donors. PCR involved 60 Vbeta and 13 Jbeta primers. Method: immunoSEQ multiplex PCR; TCRdb's copy keeps in-frame clones and lacks some. This table holds about 110,000 clones, 74% found once. The sequenced sample was PBMCs. These receptors were collected from a woman in her 40s in good health and CMV-seropositive.

Concerning this clone itself: Other DNA sequences of this sample code for an identical CDR3. The chain links TRBV5-1 to TRBJ2-5; D might be TRBD1 (5 bases). Trimming shortened V by 0 bases and J by 3 bases, and 6 bases separated the two germline ends. Germline-derived CDR1 and CDR2 are SGHRS and YFSETQ. The CDR3 contains 13 residues. The CDR3 DNA follows: TGCGCCAGCAGCTTGGAAGGGGAAGAGACCCAGTACTTC. Translating it yields CASSLEGEETQYF.

V gene TRBV30 combines with J gene TRBJ2-6; D remains ambiguous. Germline V gene data show CDR1 as GTSNPN and CDR2 as SVGIG (reference sequence). This CDR3 comprises 15 residues. V gave up 0 bases and J gave up 0 bases, with 6 bases separating them. The CDR3 is CAWSVQSSGANVLTF. The CDR3 coding sequence is TGTGCCTGGAGTGTACAGAGCTCTGGGGCCAACGTCCTGACTTTC.

The count of this clone is one. The chain links TRBV5-1 to TRBJ1-4; no reliable D call. The length of the CDR3 is 14 residues. Germline CDR1 is SGHRS and CDR2 is YFSETQ. The V end was cut by 1 base, the J end by 10 bases, with 14 bases between. The CDR3 bases are TGCGCCAGCAGCTTGAGCCCAACGGGAGGAAAACTGTTTTTT. The encoded protein is CASSLSPTGGKLFF.

This chain uses TRBV6-6 with TRBJ2-2; TRBD2 agrees at 11 bases. The trim removed 2 bases at V and 4 bases at J, leaving 0 bases unmatched. Germline lookup yields CDR1 MNHNY and CDR2 SVGAGI (reference sequence). The CDR3 is 15 residues long. The chain's CDR3 is CASSYTSGGTGELFF. DNA for the CDR3: TGTGCCAGCAGTTACACTAGCGGGGGCACCGGGGAGCTGTTTTTT.

The chain combines TRBV29-1 with TRBJ2-3, with 9 bases matching TRBD2. Germline V CDR1 and CDR2: SQVTM, ANQGSEA. With 5 bases clipped from V and 2 bases from J, the junction kept 5 bases outside the gene matches. The CDR3 is 14 residues long. CDR3 sequence: CSVQRGEHTDTQYF. In DNA, the CDR3 is TGCAGCGTTCAGCGGGGGGAACACACAGATACGCAGTATTTT.

The J gene is TRBJ1-4, the V gene TRBV7-8; TRBD1 agrees at 8 bases. Germline CDR1 and CDR2: SGHVS and FQNEAQ. The CDR3 length is 16 residues. The V and J ends lost 4 bases and 3 bases, in that order; junction bases with no gene match: 7. The CDR3 region is CASSSDRVTANEKLFF. The CDR3 DNA sequence: TGTGCCAGCAGCTCGGACAGGGTAACAGCTAATGAAAAACTGTTTTTT.

The V call is TRBV7-2, the J call TRBJ2-3, with 13 bases aligning to TRBD2. Trimming removed 2 bases from V and 5 bases from J; junction bases left unmatched: 4. This CDR3 contains 16 residues. Germline CDR1 is SGHTA and CDR2 is FQGNSA. The CDR3 DNA reads as TGTGCCAGCAGCTTAACTAGCGGGGGGGCCGGAGATACGCAGTATTTT. This translates into CASSLTSGGAGDTQYF. The variable domain in full, with the rest retrieved from reference TRBV7-2 and TRBJ2-3, is GAGVSQSPSNKVTEKGKDVELRCDPISGHTALYWYRQSLGQGLEFLIYFQGNSAPDKSGLPSDRFSAERTGGSVSTLTIQRTQQEDSAVYLCASSLTSGGAGDTQYFGPGTRLTVL.

The sample holds one count of this clone. The genes are TRBV4-2 and TRBJ2-3; 8 nucleotides agree with TRBD2. Germline loops: CDR1 LGHNA, CDR2 YNFKEQ. The CDR3 spans 15 residues. The J segment lost 5 bases and the V segment lost 4 bases, leaving 8 bases of the junction unmatched. The CDR3 DNA sequence: TGTGCCAGCAGCCCCGGGGGGGCGGGTAAAGATACGCAGTATTTT. Translating it yields CASSPGGAGKDTQYF.

The genes are TRBV6-4 and TRBJ2-2, with 8 bases fitting TRBD1. This CDR3 contains 15 residues. CDR1 and CDR2 (germline): MRHNA, SNTAGT. V dropped 4 bases and J dropped 6; count of bases not matched to a gene: 7. The CDR3 sequence is CASSGSGGDAGELFF. Here the CDR3 DNA reads TGTGCCAGCAGTGGCTCAGGGGGCGACGCCGGGGAGCTGTTTTTT.

The CDR3 region has the DNA TGTGCTAGTGGTTTGATAGGGGGCGTCCGTGTCGGCTCTGGGGCCAACGTCCTGACTTTC. This gives the protein CASGLIGGVRVGSGANVLTF. The J gene is TRBJ2-6, the V gene TRBV12-5; TRBD1 matches at 7 bases. Germline lookup yields CDR1 LGHNT and CDR2 FRNRAP. The J segment lost 0 bases and the V segment lost 2 bases, leaving 13 bases of the junction unmatched. The CDR3 sequence is 20 residues long.

The V call is TRBV6-5, the J call TRBJ2-3; possible D gene TRBD2, 6 bases. The CDR3 sequence is 14 residues long. Germline CDR1 MNHEY, CDR2 SVGAGI. With 6 bases removed from V and 0 bases from J, the gap between germline ends came to 10 bases. The CDR3 loop is CASRWGTSTDTQYF. CDR3 DNA: TGTGCCAGCAGGTGGGGGACTAGCACAGATACGCAGTATTTT.

This chain uses TRBV4-1 with TRBJ2-6; maybe TRBD1 (6 bases). The V and J ends lost 2 bases and 1 base respectively, with 15 bases between them. Germline CDR1 reads MGHRA; CDR2 reads YSYEKL. The CDR3 runs to 18 residues. CDR3 in amino acids: CASSQPQGRISGANVLTF. CDR3 coding DNA: TGCGCCAGCAGCCAACCCCAGGGGCGAATATCTGGGGCCAACGTCCTGACTTTC.

The chain links TRBV10-2 to TRBJ1-1, with unresolved D. The CDR3 is made up of 12 amino acids. Per germline, CDR1 WSHSY and CDR2 SAAADI. Trimming removed 1 base at V and 5 bases at J, with 5 bases between. As DNA, the CDR3 is TGCGCCAGCAGTGAGTTACAGACTGAAGCTTTCTTT. Residues: CASSELQTEAFF.

This clone was picked up one time. The J gene is TRBJ1-2, the V gene TRBV5-6, with 8 bases identical to TRBD1. Germline V gene data show CDR1 as SGHDT and CDR2 as YYEEEE. CDR3 length: 14 residues. V was pared by 4 bases and J by 1 base, with 3 bases of the junction left unmatched. This CDR3 reads CASSPDRVNYGYTF. The CDR3, as DNA: TGTGCCAGCAGCCCGGACAGGGTTAACTATGGCTACACCTTC.

V gene TRBV5-1 combines with J gene TRBJ1-1; TRBD1 is a possible D gene (6 bases). This CDR3 is built from 15 residues. The V gene lost 0 bases and the J gene lost 2 bases, with 11 bases spanning the gap. CDR1 is SGHRS, CDR2 YFSETQ, per germline. The DNA for the CDR3 is TGCGCCAGCAGCTTGGCGACAGGCCGCAACACTGAAGCTTTCTTT. It translates to CASSLATGRNTEAFF.

This chain links TRBV19 with TRBJ1-2, with D possibly being TRBD1 (5 bases). Germline loops: CDR1 LNHDA, CDR2 SQIVND (reference sequence). Trimming took 6 bases from V and 4 from J, leaving 9 bases between them. The CDR3 is made up of 12 amino acids. The CDR3 sequence is CASRGQGYGYTF. The CDR3 DNA follows: TGTGCCAGTAGGGGGCAGGGCTATGGCTACACCTTC.

This rearrangement joins TRBV5-1 to TRBJ2-1; no firm D call. Deletions cut 5 bases from V and 7 bases from J, with 13 bases between. Germline lookup yields CDR1 SGHRS and CDR2 YFSETQ. This CDR3 is 13 amino acids long. CDR3 in DNA: TGCGCCAGCAGGAAGACCGACTGGAATGAGCAGTTCTTC. Its translation: CASRKTDWNEQFF.